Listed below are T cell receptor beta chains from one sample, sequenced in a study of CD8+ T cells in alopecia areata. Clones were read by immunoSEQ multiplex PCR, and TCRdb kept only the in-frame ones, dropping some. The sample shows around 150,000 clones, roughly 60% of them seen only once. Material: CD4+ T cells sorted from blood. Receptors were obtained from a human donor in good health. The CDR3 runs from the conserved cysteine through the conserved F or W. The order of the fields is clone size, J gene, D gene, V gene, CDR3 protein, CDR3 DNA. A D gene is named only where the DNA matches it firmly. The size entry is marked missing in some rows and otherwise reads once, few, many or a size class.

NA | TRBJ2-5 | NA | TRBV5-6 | CASSLRGATETQYF | TGTGCCAGCAGCTTGCGGGGGGCGACAGAGACCCAGTACTTC
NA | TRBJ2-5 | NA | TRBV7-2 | CASSLGQWGETQYF | TGTGCCAGCAGCTTAGGGCAGTGGGGAGAGACCCAGTACTTC
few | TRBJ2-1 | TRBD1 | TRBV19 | CASSIRDRDYNEQFF | TGTGCCAGTAGTATTAGGGACAGGGATTACAATGAGCAGTTCTTC
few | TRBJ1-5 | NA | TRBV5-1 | CASSLEGGGNQPQHF | TGCGCCAGCAGCTTGGAGGGAGGAGGCAATCAGCCCCAGCATTTT
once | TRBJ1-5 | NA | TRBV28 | CASRGGVVYQPQHF | TGTGCCAGCAGGGGGGGCGTGGTCTATCAGCCCCAGCATTTT
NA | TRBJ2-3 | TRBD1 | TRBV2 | CASNGQGTTDTQYF | TGTGCCAGCAACGGACAGGGAACCACAGATACGCAGTATTTT
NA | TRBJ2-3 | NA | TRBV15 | CATSRAQVDTQYF | TGTGCCACCAGCAGAGCCCAAGTAGATACGCAGTATTTT
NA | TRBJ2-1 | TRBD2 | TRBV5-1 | CASSLGLAGVYNEQFF | TGCGCCAGCAGCTTGGGACTAGCGGGAGTCTACAATGAGCAGTTCTTC
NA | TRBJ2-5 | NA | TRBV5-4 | CASSPVGETQYF | TGTGCCAGCAGCCCGGTTGGAGAGACCCAGTACTTC
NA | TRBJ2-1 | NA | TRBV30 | CACVRDSRHEQFF | TGTGCCTGTGTCCGGGACTCACGTCATGAGCAGTTCTTC
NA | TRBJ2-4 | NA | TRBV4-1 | CASSPPGTAKNIQYF | TGCGCCAGCAGCCCCCCCGGGACGGCCAAAAACATTCAGTACTTC
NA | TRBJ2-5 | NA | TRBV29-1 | CSYRWAGETQYF | TGCAGCTATCGATGGGCCGGGGAGACCCAGTACTTC
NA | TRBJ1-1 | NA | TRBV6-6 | CASSAAEGAREAFF | TGTGCCAGCAGCGCCGCAGAGGGAGCCCGTGAAGCTTTCTTT
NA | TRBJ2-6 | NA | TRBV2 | CAGEAGANVLTF | TGTGCCGGCGAGGCTGGGGCCAACGTCCTGACTTTC
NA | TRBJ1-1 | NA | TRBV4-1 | CASSAPGNKNTEAFF | TGCGCCAGCAGCGCCCCAGGGAACAAGAACACTGAAGCTTTCTTT
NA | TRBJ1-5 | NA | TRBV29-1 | CSVGDSNQPQHF | TGCAGCGTTGGGGATAGCAATCAGCCCCAGCATTTT
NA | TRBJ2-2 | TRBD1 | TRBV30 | CAWRGDSHSGELFF | TGTGCCTGGAGGGGGGACAGCCACTCCGGGGAGCTGTTTTTT
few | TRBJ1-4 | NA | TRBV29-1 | CSVPGRGKLFF | TGCAGCGTCCCTGGTCGGGGAAAACTGTTTTTT
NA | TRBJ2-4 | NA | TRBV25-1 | CASSDFFYIQYF | TGTGCCAGCAGTGATTTCTTTTACATTCAGTACTTC
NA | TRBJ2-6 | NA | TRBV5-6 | CASSHSSGANVLTF | TGTGCCAGCAGTCATAGCTCTGGGGCCAACGTCCTGACTTTC
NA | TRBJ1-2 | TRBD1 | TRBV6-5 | CASSYSGQGGYTF | TGTGCCAGCAGTTACTCTGGACAGGGTGGCTACACCTTC
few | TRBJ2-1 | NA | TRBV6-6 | CASSDAGEQFF | TGTGCCAGCAGTGATGCGGGCGAGCAGTTCTTC
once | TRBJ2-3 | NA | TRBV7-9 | CASSFSLASTDTQYF | TGTGCCAGCAGCTTCAGCTTGGCTAGCACAGATACGCAGTATTTT
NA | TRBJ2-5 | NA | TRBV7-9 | CASSRETQYF | TGTGCCAGCAGTCGGGAGACCCAGTACTTC
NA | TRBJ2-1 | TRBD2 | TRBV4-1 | CASSLLAGGTYNEQFF | TGCGCCAGCAGCCTGCTAGCGGGAGGTACCTACAATGAGCAGTTCTTC
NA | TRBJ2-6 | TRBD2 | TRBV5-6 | CASSLVVAGHSGANVLTF | TGTGCCAGCAGCTTGGTAGTAGCGGGACATTCTGGGGCCAACGTCCTGACTTTC
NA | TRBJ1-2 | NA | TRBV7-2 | CASSTTTENYGYTF | TGTGCCAGCAGCACAACCACGGAGAACTATGGCTACACCTTC
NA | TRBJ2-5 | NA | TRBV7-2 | CASSLVREETQYF | TGTGCCAGCAGCTTAGTCAGGGAAGAGACCCAGTACTTC
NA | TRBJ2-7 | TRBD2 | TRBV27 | CASSLTGLAFDEQYF | TGTGCCAGCAGTTTAACGGGACTAGCTTTCGACGAGCAGTACTTC
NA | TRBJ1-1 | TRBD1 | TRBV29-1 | CSARDRGLSTEAFF | TGCAGCGCCCGGGACAGGGGGCTGAGCACTGAAGCTTTCTTT
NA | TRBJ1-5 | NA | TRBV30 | CAWTGSKSNQPQHF | TGTGCCTGGACAGGTTCAAAAAGCAATCAGCCCCAGCATTTT
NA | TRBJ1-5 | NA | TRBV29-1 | CSVASGLEPQHF | TGCAGCGTTGCGAGTGGGCTGGAGCCCCAGCATTTT
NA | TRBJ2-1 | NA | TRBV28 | CASSFIFSDNEQFF | TGTGCCAGCAGTTTCATATTTAGCGACAATGAGCAGTTCTTC
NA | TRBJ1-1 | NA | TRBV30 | CAWVANTEAFF | TGTGCCTGGGTGGCGAACACTGAAGCTTTCTTT
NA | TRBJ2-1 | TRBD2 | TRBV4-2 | CASSQDRGTSGTSNEQFF | TGTGCCAGCAGCCAAGATAGGGGGACTAGCGGGACTAGCAATGAGCAGTTCTTC
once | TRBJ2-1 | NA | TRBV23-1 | CASRRPGTSSYNEQFF | TGCGCCAGCAGAAGGCCGGGGACGAGCTCCTACAATGAGCAGTTCTTC
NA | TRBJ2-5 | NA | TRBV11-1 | CASSQDPPGGYQETQYF | TGTGCCAGCAGCCAAGACCCCCCTGGTGGGTATCAAGAGACCCAGTACTTC
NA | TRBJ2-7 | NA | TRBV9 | CASSVSPSSYEQYF | TGTGCCAGCAGCGTATCCCCATCTAGCTACGAGCAGTACTTC